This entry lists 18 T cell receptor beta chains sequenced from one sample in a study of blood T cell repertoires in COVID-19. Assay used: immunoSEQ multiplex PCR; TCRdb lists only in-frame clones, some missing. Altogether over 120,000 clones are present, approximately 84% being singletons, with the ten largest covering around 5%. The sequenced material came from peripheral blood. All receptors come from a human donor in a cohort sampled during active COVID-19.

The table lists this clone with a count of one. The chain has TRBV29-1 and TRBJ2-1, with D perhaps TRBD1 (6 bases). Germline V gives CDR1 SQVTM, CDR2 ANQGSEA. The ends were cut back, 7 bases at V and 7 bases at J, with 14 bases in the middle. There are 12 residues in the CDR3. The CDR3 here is CSAQTGSNEQFF. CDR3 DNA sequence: TGCAGCGCCCAAACAGGGTCAAATGAGCAGTTCTTC.

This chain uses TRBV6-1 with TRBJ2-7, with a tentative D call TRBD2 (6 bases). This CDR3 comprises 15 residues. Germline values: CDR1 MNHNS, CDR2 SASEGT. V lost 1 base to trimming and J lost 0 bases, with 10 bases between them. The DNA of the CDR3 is TGTGCCAGCAGTGAAGGTCTAGCGAGCTCCTACGAGCAGTACGTC. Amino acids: CASSEGLASSYEQYV.

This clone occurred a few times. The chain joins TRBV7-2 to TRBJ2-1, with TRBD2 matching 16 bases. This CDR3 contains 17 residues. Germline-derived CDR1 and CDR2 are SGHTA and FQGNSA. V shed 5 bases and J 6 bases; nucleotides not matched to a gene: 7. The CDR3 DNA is TGTGCCAGCAGCCACGAAGGGACTAGCGGGAGGGCCAATGAGCAGTTCTTC. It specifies CASSHEGTSGRANEQFF.

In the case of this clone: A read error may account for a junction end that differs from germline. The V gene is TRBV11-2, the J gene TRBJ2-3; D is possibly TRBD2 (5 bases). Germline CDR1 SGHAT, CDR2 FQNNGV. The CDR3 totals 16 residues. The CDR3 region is CASSGGSGSATNTQYF. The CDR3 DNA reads TGTGCCAGCAGCGGCGGGTCGGGGTCGGCCACAAATACGCAGTATTTT.

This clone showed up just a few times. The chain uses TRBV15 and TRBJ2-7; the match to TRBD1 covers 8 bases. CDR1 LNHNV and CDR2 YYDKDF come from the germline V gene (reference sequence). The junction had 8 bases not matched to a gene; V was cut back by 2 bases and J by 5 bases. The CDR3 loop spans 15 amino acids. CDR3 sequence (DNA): TGTGCCACCAGCAGAAACCGACAGGGGAATCACGAGCAGTACTTC. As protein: CATSRNRQGNHEQYF.

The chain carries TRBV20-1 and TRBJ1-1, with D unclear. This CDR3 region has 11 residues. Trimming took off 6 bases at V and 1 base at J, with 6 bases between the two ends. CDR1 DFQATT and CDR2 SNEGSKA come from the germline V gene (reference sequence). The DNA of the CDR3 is TGCAGTGCCTCGTGGAACACTGAAGCTTTCTTT. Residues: CSASWNTEAFF.

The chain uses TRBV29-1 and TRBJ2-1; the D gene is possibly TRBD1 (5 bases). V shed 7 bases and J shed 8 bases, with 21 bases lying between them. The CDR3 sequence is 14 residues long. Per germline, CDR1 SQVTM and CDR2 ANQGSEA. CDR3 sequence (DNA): TGCAGCGCGCCTCACCCTCCAGGGCTGGATGAGCAGTTCTTC. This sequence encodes CSAPHPPGLDEQFF.

CDR3 sequence: CASSQGPGYEQYV. The CDR3 bases are TGCGCCAGCAGCCAAGGTCCGGGCTACGAGCAGTACGTC. The J gene is TRBJ2-7, the V gene TRBV4-1; no clear D. Trimming stripped 1 base from V and 3 bases from J, with 7 bases between. This CDR3 spans 13 amino acids. The germline V gene has CDR1 MGHRA and CDR2 YSYEKL.

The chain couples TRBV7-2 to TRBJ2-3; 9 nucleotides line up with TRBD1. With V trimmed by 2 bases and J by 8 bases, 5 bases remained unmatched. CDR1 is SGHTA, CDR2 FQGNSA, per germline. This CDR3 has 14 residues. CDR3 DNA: TGTGCCAGCAGCTTAAGACAGGGGGATGTTACGCAGTATTTT. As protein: CASSLRQGDVTQYF.

Here the CDR3 reads CATSRDLGAGGGYTF. The CDR3 region has the DNA TGTGCCACCAGCAGAGATCTAGGGGCGGGAGGTGGCTACACCTTC. The chain couples TRBV15 to TRBJ1-2; D possibly corresponds to TRBD1 (5 bases). CDR1 and CDR2 from the germline V gene are LNHNV and YYDKDF (reference sequence). CDR3 length equals 15 residues. Trimming shortened V by 0 bases and J by 7 bases, and 15 bases separated the two germline ends.

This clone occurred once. CDR3 sequence reads: CASSYNRETEAFF. CDR3 nucleotide sequence: TGTGCCAGCAGTTATAACAGGGAAACTGAAGCTTTCTTT. The gene calls are TRBV6-5 and TRBJ1-1; the D gene is possibly TRBD1 (6 bases). The ends were cut back, 3 bases at V and 5 bases at J, with 10 bases in the middle. CDR1 MNHEY and CDR2 SVGAGI come from the germline V gene. This CDR3 is 13 amino acids long.

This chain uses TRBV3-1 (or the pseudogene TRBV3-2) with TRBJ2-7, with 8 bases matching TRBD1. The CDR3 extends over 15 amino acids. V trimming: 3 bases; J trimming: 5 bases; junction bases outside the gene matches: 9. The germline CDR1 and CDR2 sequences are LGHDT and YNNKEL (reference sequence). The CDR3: CASSQMRDRSNEQYF. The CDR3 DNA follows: TGTGCCAGCAGCCAGATGAGGGACAGGAGCAACGAGCAGTACTTC.

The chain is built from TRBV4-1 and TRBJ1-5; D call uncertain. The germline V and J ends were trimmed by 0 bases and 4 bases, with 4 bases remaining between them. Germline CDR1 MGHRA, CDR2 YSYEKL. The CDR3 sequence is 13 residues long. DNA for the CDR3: TGCGCCAGCAGCCAAGATCCTAATCAGCCCCAGCATTTT. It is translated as CASSQDPNQPQHF.

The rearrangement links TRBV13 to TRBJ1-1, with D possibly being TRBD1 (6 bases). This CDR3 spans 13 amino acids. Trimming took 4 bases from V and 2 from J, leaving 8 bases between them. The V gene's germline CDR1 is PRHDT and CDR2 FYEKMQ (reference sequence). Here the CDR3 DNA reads TGTGCCAGCAGCTGGACAGCAAACACTGAAGCTTTCTTT. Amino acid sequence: CASSWTANTEAFF.

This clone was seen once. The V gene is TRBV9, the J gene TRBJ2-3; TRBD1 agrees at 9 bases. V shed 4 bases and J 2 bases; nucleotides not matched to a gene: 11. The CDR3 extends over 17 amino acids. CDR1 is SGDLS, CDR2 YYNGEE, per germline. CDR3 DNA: TGTGCCAGCAGCCAAGTTCAGGGACAGGGCGTCACAGATACGCAGTATTTT. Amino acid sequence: CASSQVQGQGVTDTQYF.

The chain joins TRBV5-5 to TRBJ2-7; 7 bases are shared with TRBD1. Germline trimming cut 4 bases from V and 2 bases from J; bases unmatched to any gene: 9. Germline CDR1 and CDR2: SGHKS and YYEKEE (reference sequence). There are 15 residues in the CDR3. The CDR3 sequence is CASSTPTGETYEQYF. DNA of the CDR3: TGTGCCAGCAGCACACCCACAGGGGAGACCTACGAGCAGTACTTC.

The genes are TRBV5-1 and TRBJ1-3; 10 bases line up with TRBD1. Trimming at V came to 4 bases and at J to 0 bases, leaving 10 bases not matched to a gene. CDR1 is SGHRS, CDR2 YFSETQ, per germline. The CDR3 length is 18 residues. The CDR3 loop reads CASSGDRGQIPSGNTIYF. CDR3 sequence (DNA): TGCGCCAGCAGCGGTGACAGGGGGCAGATTCCCTCTGGAAACACCATATATTTT. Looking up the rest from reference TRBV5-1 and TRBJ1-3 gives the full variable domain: KAGVTQTPRYLIKTRGQQVTLSCSPISGHRSVSWYQQTPGQGLQFLFEYFSETQRNKGNFPGRFSGRQFSNSRSEMNVSTLELGDSALYLCASSGDRGQIPSGNTIYFGEGSWLTVV.

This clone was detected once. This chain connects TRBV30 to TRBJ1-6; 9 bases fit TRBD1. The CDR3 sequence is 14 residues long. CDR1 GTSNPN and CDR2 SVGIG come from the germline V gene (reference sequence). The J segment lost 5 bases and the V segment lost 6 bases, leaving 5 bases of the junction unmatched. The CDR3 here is CACRTGVDNSPLHF. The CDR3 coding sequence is TGTGCCTGTCGGACAGGGGTGGATAATTCACCCCTCCACTTT.